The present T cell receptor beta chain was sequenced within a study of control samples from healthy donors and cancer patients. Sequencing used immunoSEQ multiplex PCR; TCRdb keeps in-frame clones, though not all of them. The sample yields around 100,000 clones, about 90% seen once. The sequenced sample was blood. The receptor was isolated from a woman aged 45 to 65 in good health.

The CDR3 is CASTGQIQETQYF. As DNA, the CDR3 is TGTGCCAGCACTGGACAGATCCAAGAGACCCAGTACTTC. The V and J genes are TRBV11-2 and TRBJ2-5; a weak D match, TRBD1 (6 bases). The CDR3 loop spans 13 amino acids. V was cut by 7 bases and J by 1 base, with 10 bases left in between. Germline CDR1 is SGHAT and CDR2 is FQNNGV.